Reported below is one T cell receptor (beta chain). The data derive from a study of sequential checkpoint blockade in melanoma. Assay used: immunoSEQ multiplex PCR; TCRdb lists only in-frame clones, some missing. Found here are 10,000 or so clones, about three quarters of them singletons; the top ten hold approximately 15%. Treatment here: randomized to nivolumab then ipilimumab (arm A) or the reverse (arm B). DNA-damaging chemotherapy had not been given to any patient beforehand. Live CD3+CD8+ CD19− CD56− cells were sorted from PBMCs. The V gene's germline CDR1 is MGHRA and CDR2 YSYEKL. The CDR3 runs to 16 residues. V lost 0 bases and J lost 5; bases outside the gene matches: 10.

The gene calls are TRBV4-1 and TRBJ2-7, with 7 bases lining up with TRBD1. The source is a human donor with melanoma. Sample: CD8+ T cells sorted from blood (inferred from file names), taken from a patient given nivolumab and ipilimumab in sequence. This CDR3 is CASSQEPPTGLHEQYF. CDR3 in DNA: TGCGCCAGCAGCCAAGAACCCCCGACAGGGCTCCACGAGCAGTACTTC.